This T cell receptor (beta chain) came from a study of blood T cells in healthy people across ages. For the second PCR, which ran for 7 to 11 cycles, a sample-barcoded 5' primer and a J-beta primer mix were used. TCRdb re-derived calls from the 5' RACE reads in MiXCR, one entry per CDR3 protein. The sample lists 650,000 to 800,000 distinct CDR3 sequences, 40% to 50% seen once, with approximately 20% in the top ten. Per germline, CDR1 SGDLS and CDR2 YYNGEE. This CDR3 is built from 15 residues. V dropped 2 bases and J dropped 5 bases, with 17 bases sitting between them. This clonotype originated in a man in his 60s in good health. Input material: blood. The V call is TRBV9, the J call TRBJ2-7; weak D call: TRBD1 (5 bases). The CDR3 loop is CASSVESDLRDEQYF. CDR3 coding DNA: TGTGCCAGCAGCGTTGAGAGCGACCTCAGGGACGAGCAGTACTTC.